This is a list of T cell receptor beta chains from one sample in a study of human T cells and chemical hapten exposure. TCRdb redid the calling of the RACE reads with MiXCR, one entry per CDR3 protein. The sample has more than 75,000 distinct CDR3 sequences, roughly 10% seen once. Sequencing used whole blood, obtained in connection with sensitization to the hapten diphenylcyclopropenone (DPC). These receptor sequences come from a woman in her twenties or thirties with alopecia areata. Some clones in this sample may be carry-over from other donors' samples. CDR3s include the opening cysteine and the closing phenylalanine or tryptophan. Each record gives: CDR3 protein, CDR3 DNA, J gene, V gene, D gene, clone size. D genes are given only for firm matches. Some rows mark clone size as missing; the rest say once, few, many or name a class of expanded clone.

CASSLGTAGAETQYF,TGTGCCAGCAGCCTGGGGACAGCAGGGGCAGAGACCCAGTACTTC,TRBJ2-5,TRBV9,TRBD1,few
CASSYSENTEAFF,TGTGCCAGCAGTTACTCAGAAAACACTGAAGCTTTCTTT,TRBJ1-1,TRBV6-2/TRBV6-3,NA,NA
CASSEMGGPQPQHF,TGTGCCAGCAGTGAAATGGGGGGCCCTCAGCCCCAGCATTTT,TRBJ1-5,TRBV2,NA,few
CSVDQLGYTF,TGCAGCGTGGACCAGCTTGGCTACACCTTC,TRBJ1-2,TRBV29-1,NA,few
CASSPGPGETYEQYF,TGTGCCAGCAGCCCCGGGCCGGGGGAGACTTACGAGCAGTACTTC,TRBJ2-7,TRBV3-1,NA,many
CASSRDSRGAQYF,TGTGCCAGCAGCAGGGACTCGAGAGGGGCCCAGTACTTC,TRBJ2-5,TRBV12-3/TRBV12-4,NA,many
CASSPLDRAYTEAFF,TGTGCCAGCTCACCACTTGACAGGGCATACACTGAAGCTTTCTTT,TRBJ1-1,TRBV18,TRBD1,many
CSVGKGRGIYYNEQFF,TGCAGCGTAGGGAAGGGCAGGGGAATCTACTACAATGAGCAGTTCTTC,TRBJ2-1,TRBV29-1,NA,NA
CASSLGGGIGTEAFF,TGTGCCAGCAGCTTAGGAGGGGGGATTGGTACTGAAGCTTTCTTT,TRBJ1-1,TRBV7-6,NA,many
CASSFERTTNSPLHF,TGTGCCAGCAGCTTCGAGAGGACTACTAATTCACCCCTCCACTTT,TRBJ1-6,TRBV7-2,NA,NA
CASSQGLAGNELFF,TGTGCCAGCAGTCAGGGACTAGCTGGCAATGAGCTGTTCTTC,TRBJ2-1,TRBV28,TRBD2,NA
CASSFGPTISGANVLTF,TGTGCCAGCAGCTTCGGACCTACCATCTCTGGGGCCAACGTCCTGACTTTC,TRBJ2-6,TRBV5-6,NA,NA
CASARQGIGNEKLFF,TGTGCCAGCGCTAGACAGGGGATAGGTAATGAAAAACTGTTTTTT,TRBJ1-4,TRBV6-5,TRBD1,many
CAWTGGIETQYF,TGTGCCTGGACAGGGGGCATAGAGACCCAGTACTTC,TRBJ2-5,TRBV6-5,TRBD1,many
CASSRYRDSSYEQYF,TGCGCCAGCAGCCGCTACCGGGACAGCTCCTACGAGCAGTACTTC,TRBJ2-7,TRBV4-3,TRBD1,many
CASSKAAGDLNTEAFF,TGTGCCAGCAGCAAAGCGGCGGGGGACCTGAACACTGAAGCTTTCTTT,TRBJ1-1,TRBV21-1,NA,NA
CASRLGQGDHQPQHF,TGTGCCAGCAGACTGGGACAGGGGGATCATCAGCCCCAGCATTTT,TRBJ1-5,TRBV12-3/TRBV12-4,TRBD1,few
CASSQLGPSQETQYF,TGTGCCAGCAGCCAACTAGGCCCTTCCCAAGAGACCCAGTACTTC,TRBJ2-5,TRBV14,NA,few
CASSPRQGSNTGELFF,TGTGCCAGCAGCCCGCGACAGGGGTCTAACACCGGGGAGCTGTTTTTT,TRBJ2-2,TRBV7-6,TRBD1,many
CASSPRGEGYEQYF,TGTGCCAGCAGCCCCCGTGGGGAGGGCTACGAGCAGTACTTC,TRBJ2-7,TRBV7-6,TRBD2,few
CASSLGGGGTDYGYTF,TGTGCCAGCAGCTTAGGTGGTGGCGGAACGGACTATGGCTACACCTTC,TRBJ1-2,TRBV7-9,NA,many
CASSPSSDTQYF,TGTGCCAGCAGCCCCAGTTCAGATACGCAGTATTTT,TRBJ2-3,TRBV7-2,NA,NA
CSAAPRTGEDIQYF,TGCAGTGCTGCCCCACGGACAGGGGAAGACATTCAGTACTTC,TRBJ2-4,TRBV20-1,TRBD1,many
CASSYKTTVEQYF,TGTGCCAGCAGTTACAAGACGACGGTTGAGCAGTACTTC,TRBJ2-7,TRBV6-2/TRBV6-3,NA,NA
CASSHGLAASSWDTQYF,TGTGCCAGCAGCCACGGACTAGCGGCATCGAGTTGGGATACGCAGTATTTT,TRBJ2-3,TRBV28,TRBD2,few
CASSFARERNEQFF,TGTGCCAGCAGTTTTGCCAGGGAACGGAATGAGCAGTTCTTC,TRBJ2-1,TRBV12-3/TRBV12-4,NA,many
CASSTRWKQYF,TGTGCCAGCAGTACCCGGTGGAAACAGTACTTC,TRBJ2-7,TRBV12-3/TRBV12-4,NA,few
CASSVSGDSYNEQFF,TGTGCCAGCAGCGTCAGCGGAGACTCCTACAATGAGCAGTTCTTC,TRBJ2-1,TRBV7-6,NA,many
CASSAGPNEKLFF,TGTGCCAGCAGCGCGGGGCCGAATGAAAAACTGTTTTTT,TRBJ1-4,TRBV5-6,NA,many
CASSFTETGSLGEQYF,TGTGCCAGCAGTTTCACCGAGACAGGGTCATTGGGTGAGCAGTACTTC,TRBJ2-7,TRBV28,TRBD1,NA
CAISDGTRNNEQFF,TGTGCCATCAGTGATGGGACCCGAAACAATGAGCAGTTCTTC,TRBJ2-1,TRBV10-3,NA,NA
CSKQGATDTQYF,TGCAGCAAACAGGGGGCAACGGATACGCAGTATTTT,TRBJ2-3,TRBV29-1,TRBD1,few
CASGDYNSPLHF,TGTGCCAGCGGGGACTATAATTCACCCCTCCACTTT,TRBJ1-6,TRBV7-6,NA,few
CASSISGGYNQPQHF,TGTGCCAGTAGTATATCGGGAGGGTACAATCAGCCCCAGCATTTT,TRBJ1-5,TRBV19,NA,NA
CSARERRTQYF,TGCAGTGCTAGAGAACGAAGGACCCAGTACTTC,TRBJ2-5,TRBV20-1,NA,many
CASRGPEQFF,TGTGCCAGTAGAGGCCCCGAGCAGTTCTTC,TRBJ2-1,TRBV19,NA,few
CASSLVWQKMNNEQFF,TGTGCCAGCAGCTTAGTGTGGCAGAAGATGAACAATGAGCAGTTCTTC,TRBJ2-1,TRBV7-9,NA,few
CASSRFRDRNTGELFF,TGTGCCAGCAGCCGATTCCGGGACAGGAACACCGGGGAGCTGTTTTTT,TRBJ2-2,TRBV14,TRBD1,many
CASSVEPRGSGANVLTF,TGTGCCAGCAGCGTAGAACCCAGGGGGTCTGGGGCCAACGTCCTGACTTTC,TRBJ2-6,TRBV9,TRBD1,NA
CASSLVWDRVLDTQYF,TGTGCCAGCAGCTTAGTATGGGACAGGGTATTGGATACGCAGTATTTT,TRBJ2-3,TRBV7-6,TRBD1,NA
CASSLRPPGGGNLRNEQFF,TGTGCCAGCAGTTTACGACCCCCCGGGGGCGGGAATCTTCGGAATGAGCAGTTCTTC,TRBJ2-1,TRBV27,NA,many
CASSHPQRAKNIQYF,TGCGCCAGCAGCCACCCACAGAGAGCCAAAAACATTCAGTACTTC,TRBJ2-4,TRBV4-1,NA,many
CSVPRTSGIGNEQFF,TGCAGCGTACCCCGGACTAGCGGGATCGGGAATGAGCAGTTCTTC,TRBJ2-1,TRBV29-1,TRBD2,many
CAISESPGQAYHEQYF,TGTGCCATCAGTGAGTCCCCGGGACAGGCTTACCACGAGCAGTACTTC,TRBJ2-7,TRBV10-3,TRBD1,few
CASSLDPRRGDYEQYF,TGTGCCAGCAGCTTAGACCCTAGGAGAGGGGACTACGAGCAGTACTTC,TRBJ2-7,TRBV7-2,NA,many
CASIQGRGNTIYF,TGTGCCAGCATCCAGGGTCGTGGAAACACCATATATTTT,TRBJ1-3,TRBV6-6,NA,many
CASSLVGQPQHF,TGTGCCAGCAGCTTAGTTGGTCAGCCCCAGCATTTT,TRBJ1-5,TRBV7-9,NA,many
CASSSLDTQYF,TGTGCCAGCAGCTCGCTAGATACGCAGTATTTT,TRBJ2-3,TRBV6-2/TRBV6-3,NA,few
CASSQAPEDGYEQYF,TGCGCCAGCAGCCAAGCGCCCGAAGATGGTTACGAGCAGTACTTC,TRBJ2-7,TRBV4-3,NA,NA
CASSPGTAQETQYF,TGCGCCAGCAGCCCTGGGACAGCACAAGAGACCCAGTACTTC,TRBJ2-5,TRBV5-1,TRBD1,many
CASSGQDYNEQFF,TGTGCCAGCTCCGGGCAGGATTACAATGAGCAGTTCTTC,TRBJ2-1,TRBV6-1,NA,many
CASSFGGATNEKLFF,TGTGCCAGCAGTTTCGGCGGAGCAACTAATGAAAAACTGTTTTTT,TRBJ1-4,TRBV28,NA,many
CASSLSPGQGLEQYF,TGCGCCAGCAGCCTATCCCCGGGACAGGGGCTCGAGCAGTACTTC,TRBJ2-7,TRBV5-1,TRBD1,NA
CASSKEAGTPRMSNSPLHF,TGTGCCAGCAGCAAAGAGGCCGGGACCCCAAGAATGAGTAATTCACCCCTCCACTTT,TRBJ1-6,TRBV21-1,NA,many